Presented here are 7 T cell receptor beta chains from one specimen sequenced in a study of response to subunit inactivated influenza vaccine. Using its own MiXCR run on the RT-PCR reads, TCRdb lists one record per CDR3 protein. The data show approximately 680,000 distinct CDR3 sequences, 15% to 19% seen once. The sequenced sample was PBMCs from blood, obtained 11 to 12 days after vaccination. These receptors were obtained from a man aged 50-59 years who received an inactivated influenza vaccine.

The chain employs TRBV6-1 and TRBJ2-7; D uncertain. Trimming removed 7 bases at V and 8 bases at J, with 18 bases between. The CDR3 has 13 residues. Germline V gives CDR1 MNHNS, CDR2 SASEGT. The CDR3 here is CASNSQTTIQQYF. In DNA form, the CDR3 reads TGTGCCAGCAATAGCCAGACGACAATTCAGCAGTACTTC.

This chain links TRBV2 with TRBJ2-7, with D maybe TRBD2 (6 bases). Trimming removed 2 bases at V and 0 bases at J, with 11 bases between. This CDR3 region has 15 residues. Germline lookup yields CDR1 SNHLY and CDR2 FYNNEI. CDR3 DNA sequence: TGTGCCAGCAGTGAACAGTACGGGAGCTCCTACGAGCAGTACTTC. The encoded protein is CASSEQYGSSYEQYF.

The chain employs TRBV13 and TRBJ2-3, with 8 bases aligning to TRBD2. J gave up 1 base and V 0 bases, and 15 bases lay outside the gene matches. This CDR3 comprises 20 residues. Germline V lookup: CDR1 PRHDT, CDR2 FYEKMQ (reference sequence). This CDR3 reads CASSLGGGLVKPDGTDTQYF. The CDR3 DNA reads as TGTGCCAGCAGCTTAGGGGGGGGACTAGTTAAACCTGATGGCACAGATACGCAGTATTTT.

This clonotype was observed many times. This chain links TRBV7-2 with TRBJ2-3, with 13 bases matching TRBD2. The germline CDR1 and CDR2 sequences are SGHTA and FQGNSA. The CDR3 length is 15 residues. Trimming at V came to 4 bases and at J to 6 bases, leaving 4 bases not matched to a gene. Here the CDR3 reads CASSSGLAGVDTQYF. The DNA of the CDR3 is TGTGCCAGCAGCTCCGGACTAGCGGGAGTGGATACGCAGTATTTT. Together with reference TRBV7-2 and TRBJ2-3, the CDR3 gives the full variable domain: GAGVSQSPSNKVTEKGKDVELRCDPISGHTALYWYRQSLGQGLEFLIYFQGNSAPDKSGLPSDRFSAERTGGSVSTLTIQRTQQEDSAVYLCASSSGLAGVDTQYFGPGTRLTVL.

This clonotype was seen a handful of times. This chain connects TRBV7-2 to TRBJ2-1; 9 nucleotides line up with TRBD2. The CDR3 consists of 16 residues. With V trimmed by 1 base and J by 10 bases, 11 bases remained unmatched. Germline assignment: CDR1 SGHTA and CDR2 FQGNSA. The CDR3 DNA reads as TGTGCCAGCAGCTTAGAGACGAGCGGGAGGATTTCGGAGCAGTTCTTC. Its protein product is CASSLETSGRISEQFF.

The CDR3 spells CSARPLRAQATLYNEQFF. For the CDR3, the DNA is TGCAGTGCTAGACCCCTTCGGGCCCAGGCCACCCTTTACAATGAGCAGTTCTTC. The chain links TRBV20-1 to TRBJ2-1; no definite D call. The CDR3 spans 18 residues. The germline V gene has CDR1 DFQATT and CDR2 SNEGSKA (reference sequence). Trimming cost V 2 bases and J 4 bases, with 24 bases left between them.

The chain has TRBV7-9 and TRBJ2-3; D is undetermined. CDR3 length: 15 amino acids. Looked up from germline, CDR1 is SEHNR and CDR2 is FQNEAQ (reference sequence). V lost 4 bases, J lost 4 bases, and 15 bases lay in between. The CDR3 region has the DNA TGTGCCAGCAGCTCAGGTGGTGTGTCCCCAGATACGCAGTATTTT. As protein: CASSSGGVSPDTQYF. Filled out from reference TRBV7-9 and TRBJ2-3, the complete variable domain reads DTGVSQNPRHKITKRGQNVTFRCDPISEHNRLYWYRQTLGQGPEFLTYFQNEAQLEKSRLLSDRFSAERPKGSFSTLEIQRTEQGDSAMYLCASSSGGVSPDTQYFGPGTRLTVL.